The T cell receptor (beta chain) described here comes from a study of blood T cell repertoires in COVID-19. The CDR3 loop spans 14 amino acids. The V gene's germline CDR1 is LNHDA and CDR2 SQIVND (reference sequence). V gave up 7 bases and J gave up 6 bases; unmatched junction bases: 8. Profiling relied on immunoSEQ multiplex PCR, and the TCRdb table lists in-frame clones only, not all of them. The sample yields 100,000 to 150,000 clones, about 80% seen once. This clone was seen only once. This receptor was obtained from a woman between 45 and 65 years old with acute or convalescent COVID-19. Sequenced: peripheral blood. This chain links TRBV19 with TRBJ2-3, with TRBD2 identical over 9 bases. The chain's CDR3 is CASTPGRGGDTQYF. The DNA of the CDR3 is TGTGCCAGTACCCCCGGGCGGGGGGGTGATACGCAGTATTTT.